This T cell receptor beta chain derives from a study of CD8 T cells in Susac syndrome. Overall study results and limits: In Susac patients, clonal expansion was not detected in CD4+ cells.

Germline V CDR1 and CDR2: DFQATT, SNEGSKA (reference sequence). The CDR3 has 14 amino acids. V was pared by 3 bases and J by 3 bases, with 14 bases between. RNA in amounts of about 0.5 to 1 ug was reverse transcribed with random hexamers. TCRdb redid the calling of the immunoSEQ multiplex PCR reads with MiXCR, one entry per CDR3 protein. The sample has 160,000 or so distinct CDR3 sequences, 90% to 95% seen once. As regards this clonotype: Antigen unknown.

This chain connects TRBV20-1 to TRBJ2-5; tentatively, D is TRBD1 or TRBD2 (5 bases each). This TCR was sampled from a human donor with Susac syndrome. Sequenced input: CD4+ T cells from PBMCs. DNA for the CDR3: TGCAGTGCTAGCCACTCAGGGACCGAAGAGACCCAGTACTTC. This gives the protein CSASHSGTEETQYF.